Listed below are T cell receptor beta chains from one sample, sequenced in a study of blood T cell repertoires in COVID-19. The repertoire was sequenced with immunoSEQ multiplex PCR; TCRdb's copy has only in-frame clones and lacks some. Seen here are 200,000 to 250,000 clones, around 80% observed once, and the top ten hold 1.3%. Sequenced input: peripheral blood. These receptors were taken from a woman in her 30s with COVID-19, enrolled during active disease. The CDR3 runs from the conserved cysteine through the conserved F or W. A D gene is named only where the DNA matches it firmly. Where a row states a size, it is once, few, many or the class of an expanded clone; other rows omit it.

CDR3: CASSPTGGSYGYTF; DNA: TGTGCCAGCAGTCCGACAGGGGGAAGCTATGGCTACACCTTC; D: TRBD1; size: once; V: TRBV28; J: TRBJ1-2
CDR3: CASSAGYTGELFF; DNA: TGTGCCAGCAGTGCCGGGTACACCGGGGAGCTGTTTTTT; D: NA; size: NA; V: TRBV28; J: TRBJ2-2
CDR3: CASSTGNLFNQPQHF; DNA: TGTGCCAGTAGTACGGGAAACCTCTTCAATCAGCCCCAGCATTTT; D: NA; size: NA; V: TRBV19; J: TRBJ1-5
CDR3: CASSVEQGLEQYF; DNA: TGTGCCAGCAGCGTAGAGCAGGGTTTGGAGCAGTACTTC; D: NA; size: NA; V: TRBV9; J: TRBJ2-7
CDR3: CASSLDLAGGILYYGYTF; DNA: TGTGCCAGCAGCTTAGACCTAGCCGGGGGGATTCTTTACTATGGCTACACCTTC; D: NA; size: NA; V: TRBV11-3; J: TRBJ1-2
CDR3: CASSPGQGGYTEAFF; DNA: TGTGCCAGCTCACCCGGACAGGGCGGGTACACTGAAGCTTTCTTT; D: TRBD1; size: NA; V: TRBV18; J: TRBJ1-1
CDR3: CASTIGGIGLSRQGQYF; DNA: TGTGCCAGCACCATTGGGGGGATCGGTTTGTCCAGACAGGGGCAGTACTTC; D: NA; size: NA; V: TRBV13; J: TRBJ2-7
CDR3: CASSYESSGANVLTF; DNA: TGTGCCAGCAGTTACGAGAGCTCTGGGGCCAACGTCCTGACTTTC; D: NA; size: NA; V: TRBV6-5; J: TRBJ2-6
CDR3: CASSLASQGYEQYF; DNA: TGTGCCAGCAGCTTGGCCAGCCAGGGCTACGAGCAGTACTTC; D: NA; size: few; V: TRBV5-4; J: TRBJ2-7
CDR3: CASSPRGGMNTEAFF; DNA: TGTGCCAGCTCCCCCAGGGGCGGAATGAACACTGAAGCTTTCTTT; D: NA; size: NA; V: TRBV18; J: TRBJ1-1
CDR3: CASSLQFPGGTGELFF; DNA: TGTGCCAGCAGCTTACAATTCCCGGGTGGCACCGGGGAGCTGTTTTTT; D: NA; size: NA; V: TRBV7-2; J: TRBJ2-2
CDR3: CASSRPGLAGGTYNEQFF; DNA: TGTGCCAGCAGTCGGCCGGGACTAGCGGGAGGGACCTACAATGAGCAGTTCTTC; D: TRBD2; size: NA; V: TRBV6-6; J: TRBJ2-1
CDR3: CATSDSGRYNEQFF; DNA: TGTGCCACCAGTGATAGCGGGAGATACAATGAGCAGTTCTTC; D: TRBD2; size: NA; V: TRBV24-1; J: TRBJ2-1
CDR3: CASSVELGSHEQYF; DNA: TGTGCCAGCAGCGTAGAGCTGGGGAGCCACGAGCAGTACTTC; D: NA; size: NA; V: TRBV9; J: TRBJ2-7
CDR3: CASSKAGGRTGELFF; DNA: TGTGCCAGTAGTAAAGCGGGGGGGCGAACCGGGGAGCTGTTTTTT; D: TRBD2; size: NA; V: TRBV19; J: TRBJ2-2
CDR3: CASSLTDQETQYF; DNA: TGCGCCAGCAGCTTGACGGACCAAGAGACCCAGTACTTC; D: NA; size: NA; V: TRBV5-1; J: TRBJ2-5
CDR3: CASSLEEYNEQFF; DNA: TGTGCCAGCAGCTTAGAGGAGTACAATGAGCAGTTCTTC; D: NA; size: once; V: TRBV7-7; J: TRBJ2-1
CDR3: CASSLSIHSTGDNEKLFF; DNA: TGTGCCAGCAGTTTATCAATACACTCAACCGGGGATAATGAAAAACTGTTTTTT; D: NA; size: NA; V: TRBV27; J: TRBJ1-4
CDR3: CASIPTSGGPGRNHNEQFF; DNA: TGTGCCAGCATTCCGACTAGCGGGGGGCCAGGGAGAAATCACAATGAGCAGTTCTTC; D: TRBD2; size: NA; V: TRBV27; J: TRBJ2-1
CDR3: CASSYLTGDGYTF; DNA: TGTGCCAGCAGTTACCTGACAGGGGATGGCTACACCTTC; D: TRBD1; size: NA; V: TRBV6-5; J: TRBJ1-2
CDR3: CASSVDPGWGTEAFF; DNA: TGTGCCAGCAGCGTAGATCCGGGGTGGGGTACTGAAGCTTTCTTT; D: NA; size: few; V: TRBV9; J: TRBJ1-1
CDR3: CASSLLGGDSYEQYF; DNA: TGTGCCAGCAGCTTGCTAGGGGGCGATTCCTACGAGCAGTACTTC; D: TRBD1; size: NA; V: TRBV5-4; J: TRBJ2-7
CDR3: CTAGRQMRTEAFF; DNA: TGTACGGCGGGGCGGCAGATGCGGACTGAAGCTTTCTTT; D: NA; size: once; V: TRBV6-4; J: TRBJ1-1
CDR3: CSASPGLRGYEQYF; DNA: TGCAGTGCTAGTCCCGGACTTCGGGGCTACGAGCAGTACTTC; D: NA; size: once; V: TRBV20-1; J: TRBJ2-7
CDR3: CASSYQESQPQHF; DNA: TGTGCCAGCAGCTATCAGGAAAGCCAGCCCCAGCATTTT; D: NA; size: once; V: TRBV5-6; J: TRBJ1-5
CDR3: CASSPAGGDNYGYTF; DNA: TGTGCCAGCTCACCAGCAGGGGGCGATAACTATGGCTACACCTTC; D: TRBD1; size: NA; V: TRBV18; J: TRBJ1-2
CDR3: CASRPTPRAEAFF; DNA: TGTGCCAGCAGACCCACCCCCAGGGCTGAAGCTTTCTTT; D: NA; size: NA; V: TRBV6-5; J: TRBJ1-1
CDR3: CASSQGVRGDYGYTF; DNA: TGTGCCAGCAGCCAAGGGGTCCGGGGGGACTATGGCTACACCTTC; D: NA; size: NA; V: TRBV7-2; J: TRBJ1-2
CDR3: CATSRDRQGYEQYF; DNA: TGTGCCACCAGCAGAGATCGCCAGGGGTACGAGCAGTACTTC; D: NA; size: once; V: TRBV15; J: TRBJ2-7
CDR3: CASSRGHLTDTQYF; DNA: TGTGCCAGCAGCCGGGGACACCTCACAGATACGCAGTATTTT; D: NA; size: NA; V: TRBV6-2/TRBV6-3; J: TRBJ2-3
CDR3: CASSRPGQGTTGELFF; DNA: TGTGCCAGTAGTAGACCGGGACAGGGGACCACCGGGGAGCTGTTTTTT; D: TRBD1; size: NA; V: TRBV19; J: TRBJ2-2
CDR3: CASSPWGRGTGANVLTF; DNA: TGTGCCAGCAGTCCCTGGGGGCGGGGGACTGGGGCCAACGTCCTGACTTTC; D: NA; size: NA; V: TRBV27; J: TRBJ2-6
CDR3: CASSSRTSGRRNEQFF; DNA: TGTGCCAGCAGTTCCCGGACTAGCGGGAGAAGGAATGAGCAGTTCTTC; D: TRBD2; size: NA; V: TRBV6-5; J: TRBJ2-1
CDR3: CASSPARGLQPQHF; DNA: TGTGCCAGCAGTCCTGCCAGGGGGCTTCAGCCCCAGCATTTT; D: TRBD1; size: many; V: TRBV2; J: TRBJ1-5
CDR3: CSVNKKGQIDIQYF; DNA: TGCAGCGTGAATAAAAAGGGGCAGATAGACATTCAGTACTTC; D: NA; size: NA; V: TRBV29-1; J: TRBJ2-4
CDR3: CASSRAGGAQPQHF; DNA: TGTGCCAGCAGCCGTGCGGGGGGGGCTCAGCCCCAGCATTTT; D: NA; size: NA; V: TRBV7-2; J: TRBJ1-5
CDR3: CASSYDRDYEQYF; DNA: TGCGCCAGCAGCTATGACAGGGACTACGAGCAGTACTTC; D: TRBD1; size: NA; V: TRBV10-2; J: TRBJ2-7
CDR3: CATSSSRSSLTEAFF; DNA: TGTGCCACCAGCAGTAGTAGGAGTTCCCTGACTGAAGCTTTCTTT; D: NA; size: NA; V: TRBV15; J: TRBJ1-1
CDR3: CASSIIIGKKGNQPQHF; DNA: TGTGCCAGTAGTATAATAATCGGGAAGAAGGGCAATCAGCCCCAGCATTTT; D: NA; size: NA; V: TRBV19; J: TRBJ1-5
CDR3: CASSDPQRAEQYF; DNA: TGTGCCAGCAGTGATCCCCAGAGGGCCGAGCAGTACTTC; D: NA; size: NA; V: TRBV2; J: TRBJ2-7
CDR3: CASRRGRENEQFF; DNA: TGTGCCAGCAGGCGCGGGAGAGAAAATGAGCAGTTCTTC; D: TRBD2; size: NA; V: TRBV27; J: TRBJ2-1
CDR3: CASSQGSGRGGKTQYF; DNA: TGTGCCAGCAGCCAGGGTAGCGGGAGGGGGGGGAAGACCCAGTACTTC; D: TRBD2; size: once; V: TRBV3-1/TRBV3-2; J: TRBJ2-5
CDR3: CASSIPGQANEKLFF; DNA: TGTGCCAGTAGTATCCCGGGACAAGCTAATGAAAAACTGTTTTTT; D: NA; size: NA; V: TRBV19; J: TRBJ1-4
CDR3: CASSQVAGGLTGELFF; DNA: TGCGCCAGCAGCCAAGTCGCGGGGGGGCTTACCGGGGAGCTGTTTTTT; D: TRBD2; size: NA; V: TRBV4-1; J: TRBJ2-2
CDR3: CASSVTLAGGWEQYF; DNA: TGCGCCAGCAGCGTCACACTAGCGGGAGGTTGGGAGCAGTACTTC; D: TRBD2; size: NA; V: TRBV5-1; J: TRBJ2-7
CDR3: CASSEVVGYTF; DNA: TGTGCCAGTTCGGAGGTTGTTGGCTACACCTTC; D: NA; size: NA; V: TRBV28; J: TRBJ1-2
CDR3: CASRGQGSDTEAFF; DNA: TGTGCCAGCAGGGGACAGGGTTCGGACACTGAAGCTTTCTTT; D: TRBD1; size: NA; V: TRBV3-1/TRBV3-2; J: TRBJ1-1
CDR3: CASSLKRDTEAFF; DNA: TGTGCCAGCAGCTTAAAGAGGGACACTGAAGCTTTCTTT; D: NA; size: NA; V: TRBV7-3; J: TRBJ1-1
CDR3: CASSSTTGDYGYTF; DNA: TGTGCCAGCAGTTCTACGACAGGTGACTATGGCTACACCTTC; D: NA; size: NA; V: TRBV28; J: TRBJ1-2
CDR3: CASRPGGAVTEAFF; DNA: TGTGCCAGCAGGCCCGGGGGGGCGGTCACTGAAGCTTTCTTT; D: NA; size: NA; V: TRBV6-5; J: TRBJ1-1
CDR3: CASSLSDRLSGANVLTF; DNA: TGTGCCAGCAGTTTATCGGACAGACTCTCTGGGGCCAACGTCCTGACTTTC; D: NA; size: few; V: TRBV28; J: TRBJ2-6
CDR3: CASSWTGNEQYF; DNA: TGCGCCAGCAGCTGGACAGGGAACGAGCAGTACTTC; D: TRBD1; size: NA; V: TRBV5-1; J: TRBJ2-7